This T cell receptor (beta chain) was recovered during a study of response to subunit inactivated influenza vaccine. General study findings and limits: The authors put forward the suggestion that each seasonal influenza vaccination may bring in only a limited number of new T cells.

One entry per CDR3 protein results from TCRdb running MiXCR on the RT-PCR reads. The repertoire holds a few hundred thousand distinct CDR3 sequences, with 12% to 15% as singletons. This clonotype was counted only a few times. No antigen is known for it. Trimming at V came to 0 bases and at J to 4 bases, leaving 9 bases not matched to a gene. CDR1 is DFQATT, CDR2 SNEGSKA, per germline (reference sequence). The CDR3 consists of 17 residues. The chain carries TRBV20-1 and TRBJ2-1; 10 bases map to TRBD2. Sequencing used PBMCs from blood, obtained 11 to 12 days after vaccination. The TCR was taken from a man aged 45-60 years who received an inactivated influenza vaccine. CDR3 residues: CSARDKFSGRSYNEQFF. CDR3 nucleotides: TGCAGTGCTAGAGATAAGTTTAGCGGGAGGTCGTACAATGAGCAGTTCTTC.